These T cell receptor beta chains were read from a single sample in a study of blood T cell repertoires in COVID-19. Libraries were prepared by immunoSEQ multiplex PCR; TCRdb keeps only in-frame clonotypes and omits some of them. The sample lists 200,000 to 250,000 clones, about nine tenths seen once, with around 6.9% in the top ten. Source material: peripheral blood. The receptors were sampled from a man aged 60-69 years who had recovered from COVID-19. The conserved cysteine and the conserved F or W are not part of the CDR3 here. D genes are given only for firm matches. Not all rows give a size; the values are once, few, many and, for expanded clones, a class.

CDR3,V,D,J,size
ASTPRGQGSSEAF,TRBV5-5,-,TRBJ1-1,-
ASSLGPNTGELF,TRBV11-2,-,TRBJ2-2,-
ASSPGTSMNYGYT,TRBV7-2,-,TRBJ1-2,-
ASSLDSLSYGYT,TRBV7-2,-,TRBJ1-2,-
ASSISPGQGALKGNQPQH,TRBV19,TRBD1,TRBJ1-5,-
ASSLGPGVRQPQH,TRBV5-8,-,TRBJ1-5,-
ASSVGAGGHDAAYTEAF,TRBV9,TRBD1,TRBJ1-1,-
ASSQTGGARYEQY,TRBV18,TRBD1,TRBJ2-7,once
ASSLAVQSPTDTQY,TRBV7-9,-,TRBJ2-3,-
ASSLAPGLADYEQY,TRBV5-1,TRBD2,TRBJ2-7,-
ASSEYREGPGANVLT,TRBV25-1,TRBD2,TRBJ2-6,-
ASSLFYGSTDTQY,TRBV7-3,-,TRBJ2-3,-
AGSRVGSPGELF,TRBV7-8,-,TRBJ2-2,-
ASRVAGRQANVLT,TRBV2,TRBD2,TRBJ2-6,-
SVGRPGQRGNTGELF,TRBV29-1,-,TRBJ2-2,once
ASSEGVRVKVYEQY,TRBV21-1,-,TRBJ2-7,-
ASSTREQGRQPQH,TRBV19,-,TRBJ1-5,-
ASSLSGSTDTQY,TRBV3-1/TRBV3-2,TRBD2,TRBJ2-3,-
ASSFGEVATDTQY,TRBV7-9,-,TRBJ2-3,-
SVAHSSNYGYT,TRBV29-1,-,TRBJ1-2,-
ASRVSGSRDTQY,TRBV2,TRBD2,TRBJ2-3,-
ATSTRGHGNQPQH,TRBV15,-,TRBJ1-5,once
ASSLGQVYNSPLH,TRBV5-6,-,TRBJ1-6,-
ASNPGQGRVWDEQF,TRBV27,TRBD1,TRBJ2-1,-
ASSLSDTASPLH,TRBV11-1,-,TRBJ1-6,-
ASSLRFRLTSSIPQDTQY,TRBV2,TRBD2,TRBJ2-3,-
ASSPRQSYEQY,TRBV11-3,-,TRBJ2-7,-
SASPGTGSYEQY,TRBV20-1,TRBD1,TRBJ2-7,-
ATTGQAYEQY,TRBV28,TRBD1,TRBJ2-7,-
ASSQFLGVNTEAF,TRBV14,-,TRBJ1-1,-
ASSYDGRTQY,TRBV5-1,TRBD2,TRBJ2-3,-
ASSPRQGKVRLGQKRQPQH,TRBV14,TRBD1,TRBJ1-5,-